This passage covers 25 T cell receptor beta chains from one sample sequenced in a study of beta chain features in type 1 diabetes. Study observations and caveats: There was a moderate but significant shortening of TCRB CDR3s in all four CD4+ subsets of Type 1 diabetes patients.

Their antigens remain unidentified. Investigators reverse transcribed all isolated RNA, so they sequenced expressed TCRB transcripts. The method was immunoSEQ multiplex PCR; TCRdb's version includes in-frame clones alone and lacks a portion of them. The sample lists about 230,000 clones; 15% to 20% were seen once. Sequences were obtained from naive CD4+ T cells from blood. These receptor sequences come from a man aged 25-45 years with type 1 diabetes.

The chain recombines TRBV28 with TRBJ2-5, with 7 bases aligning to TRBD1. The ends lost 4 bases at V and 12 bases at J; junction bases unmatched: 8. Germline V gene sequence: CDR1 MDHEN, CDR2 SYDVKM. The CDR3 length is 12 residues. The chain's CDR3 is CASSSSDRPEYF. The CDR3 nucleotides read TGTGCCAGCAGTTCCTCGGACAGGCCTGAGTACTTC.

V gene TRBV5-1 combines with J gene TRBJ2-5, with D possibly being TRBD1 or TRBD2 (5 bases each). Germline V gene sequence: CDR1 SGHRS, CDR2 YFSETQ. V gave up 9 bases and J gave up 3 bases, with 15 bases separating them. This CDR3 has 13 amino acids. CDR3 coding DNA: TGCGCCACCGGGACGGACCGAGAAGAGACCCAGTACTTC. This translates into CATGTDREETQYF.

V is TRBV29-1 and J is TRBJ1-2, with 7 bases lining up with TRBD1. The CDR3 extends over 13 amino acids. Trimming cost V 1 base and J 3 bases; bases outside gene matches: 2. Germline V gene sequence: CDR1 SQVTM, CDR2 ANQGSEA. In DNA, the CDR3 is TGCAGCGTTGAAGGACAGGGTTACTATGGCTACACCTTC. Amino acids: CSVEGQGYYGYTF.

V and J are TRBV28 and TRBJ2-7; 9 nucleotides line up with TRBD1. CDR1 is MDHEN and CDR2 is SYDVKM in the germline V gene. The CDR3 has 14 amino acids. The trim removed 6 bases at V and 2 bases at J, leaving 5 bases unmatched. The DNA of the CDR3 is TGTGCCAGCAGACCGGACAGGGGTACCTACGAGCAGTACTTC. It codes for CASRPDRGTYEQYF.

This clone was counted only a few times. This chain joins TRBV29-1 and TRBJ2-3, with D unclear. Trimming removed 7 bases from V and 2 bases from J, with 10 bases in between. The CDR3 runs to 12 residues. Germline-derived CDR1 and CDR2 are SQVTM and ANQGSEA. CDR3 nucleotide sequence: TGCAGCGGTCGGGTCTCCACAGATACGCAGTATTTT. The encoded protein is CSGRVSTDTQYF.

The chain has TRBV4-2 and TRBJ2-7; TRBD2 agrees at 9 bases. Germline CDR1 is LGHNA and CDR2 is YNFKEQ. The length of the CDR3 is 17 residues. V dropped 1 base and J dropped 3; count of bases not matched to a gene: 10. The CDR3 reads CASSQGMVREGGYEQYF. The CDR3 bases are TGTGCCAGCAGCCAAGGGATGGTGCGGGAGGGCGGCTACGAGCAGTACTTC.

CDR3 amino acids: CASTPRDSAYEQYF. CDR3 nucleotides: TGTGCCAGCACCCCCCGGGACAGTGCCTACGAGCAGTACTTC. V is TRBV7-9 and J is TRBJ2-7, with 7 bases fitting TRBD1. In germline, CDR1 is SEHNR, CDR2 FQNEAQ (reference sequence). J gave up 2 bases and V 7 bases, and 8 bases lay outside the gene matches. This CDR3 spans 14 amino acids.

J is TRBJ1-1 and V is TRBV9; D is undetermined. Germline assignment: CDR1 SGDLS and CDR2 YYNGEE. V lost 3 bases to trimming and J lost 4 bases, with 10 bases between them. This CDR3 is built from 13 residues. CDR3 region: CASSERWGTEAFF. DNA for the CDR3: TGTGCCAGCAGCGAGCGTTGGGGCACTGAAGCTTTCTTT. Together with reference TRBV9 and TRBJ1-1, the CDR3 gives the full variable domain: DSGVTQTPKHLITATGQRVTLRCSPRSGDLSVYWYQQSLDQGLQFLIQYYNGEERAKGNILERFSAQQFPDLHSELNLSSLELGDSALYFCASSERWGTEAFFGQGTRLTVV.

The chain links TRBV25-1 to TRBJ1-2, with D perhaps TRBD1 (6 bases). The CDR3 has 12 residues. Per germline, CDR1 MGHDK and CDR2 SYGVNS. V lost 7 bases, J lost 2 bases, and 8 bases lay in between. DNA for the CDR3: TGTGCCAGCACCGACAGGAACTATGGCTACACCTTC. Its translation: CASTDRNYGYTF.

This clone was seen a few times. This rearrangement joins TRBV30 to TRBJ1-5; a weak D match, TRBD1 (5 bases). CDR1 is GTSNPN and CDR2 is SVGIG in the germline V gene (reference sequence). The CDR3 is made up of 15 amino acids. The V end was cut by 2 bases, the J end by 7 bases, with 18 bases between. This CDR3 reads CAWSRIGQGVQPQHF. CDR3 sequence (DNA): TGTGCCTGGAGTAGGATAGGGCAGGGTGTCCAGCCCCAGCATTTT.

V gene TRBV29-1 combines with J gene TRBJ1-2; TRBD1 aligns across 9 bases. This CDR3 is 13 amino acids long. Germline trimming cut 5 bases from V and 6 bases from J; bases unmatched to any gene: 7. Germline CDR1 and CDR2: SQVTM and ANQGSEA. In nucleotides, the CDR3 is TGCAGCGTTTTAAAGACAGGGGGAAATGGCTACACCTTC. Its translation: CSVLKTGGNGYTF.

The chain uses TRBV7-9 and TRBJ2-5; 7 bases align to TRBD1. Germline V gene lookup returns CDR1 SEHNR and CDR2 FQNEAQ (reference sequence). The CDR3 is 14 residues long. Losses at the gene ends were 8 bases for V and 2 bases for J; bases not matched to a gene: 8. The chain's CDR3 is CASAPGQMQETQYF. The CDR3 nucleotides read TGTGCCAGCGCTCCGGGACAGATGCAAGAGACCCAGTACTTC.

The J gene is TRBJ2-1, the V gene TRBV5-6; 9 bases line up with TRBD2. Per the germline V gene, CDR1 is SGHDT and CDR2 is YYEEEE. Trimming removed 4 bases from V and 7 bases from J; junction bases left unmatched: 9. The CDR3 runs 15 residues. Written as DNA, the CDR3 is TGTGCCAGCAGCGGCTCTCATGCGGGAGGGAATGAGCAGTTCTTC. Its translation: CASSGSHAGGNEQFF.

The sample holds a few counts of this clone. The J gene is TRBJ2-7, the V gene TRBV25-1; tentatively, D is TRBD1 (6 bases). CDR1 MGHDK and CDR2 SYGVNS come from the germline V gene. This CDR3 is 13 amino acids long. The V gene lost 6 bases and the J gene lost 3 bases, with 12 bases spanning the gap. The CDR3: CASSTGNYYEQYF. The DNA for the CDR3 is TGTGCCAGCAGCACAGGGAACTACTACGAGCAGTACTTC.

V usage is TRBV30 and J usage is TRBJ2-7, with D uncertain. V was cut by 0 bases and J by 2 bases, with 14 bases left in between. Germline CDR1 is GTSNPN and CDR2 is SVGIG (reference sequence). This CDR3 is 15 amino acids long. CDR3 amino acids: CAWSVLDLRPYEQYF. The DNA for the CDR3 is TGTGCCTGGAGTGTGTTAGATCTGAGACCCTACGAGCAGTACTTC.

The V and J genes are TRBV5-1 and TRBJ2-1; 9 bases are a match to TRBD1. V lost 4 bases and J lost 7; bases outside the gene matches: 3. From germline, CDR1 is SGHRS and CDR2 YFSETQ. CDR3 length: 13 amino acids. The CDR3 spells CASSVGTGNEQFF. The CDR3 DNA reads as TGCGCCAGCAGCGTCGGGACAGGGAATGAGCAGTTCTTC.

This clone was seen more than once but under ten times. The chain links TRBV25-1 to TRBJ1-2; TRBD1 matches 9 bases. The germline V gene encodes CDR1 MGHDK and CDR2 SYGVNS. The ends lost 4 bases at V and 8 bases at J; junction bases unmatched: 14. This CDR3 is 16 amino acids long. The CDR3 nucleotides are TGTGCCAGCAGTGCCGACTCCGGGACAGGGCCCCTAGGCTACACCTTC. As protein: CASSADSGTGPLGYTF.

This clone came up a few times. J is TRBJ1-1 and V is TRBV13; no reliable D call. With 2 bases removed from V and 3 bases from J, the gap between germline ends came to 7 bases. There are 13 residues in the CDR3. Germline lookup yields CDR1 PRHDT and CDR2 FYEKMQ (reference sequence). CDR3 in amino acids: CASSLRPDTEAFF. The CDR3 DNA follows: TGTGCCAGCAGCTTAAGGCCTGACACTGAAGCTTTCTTT.

This clone was counted only a few times. V and J are TRBV6-4 and TRBJ1-1, with D possibly TRBD1 on 6 matching bases. The CDR3 runs to 13 residues. Trimming took 3 bases from V and 1 from J, leaving 6 bases between them. Germline V gives CDR1 MRHNA, CDR2 SNTAGT. CDR3 residues: CASSEQGNTEAFF. The CDR3 nucleotides are TGTGCCAGCAGTGAACAGGGGAACACTGAAGCTTTCTTT.

V usage is TRBV27 and J usage is TRBJ2-1; no clear D. V was cut by 5 bases and J by 8 bases, with 7 bases left in between. The CDR3 loop spans 11 amino acids. The germline CDR1 and CDR2 sequences are MNHEY and SMNVEV (reference sequence). The CDR3 DNA sequence: TGTGCCAGCAGTAAGAGCTATGAGCAGTTCTTC. Protein: CASSKSYEQFF.

There are a few counts of this clone. The chain employs TRBV2 and TRBJ2-1; D tentatively reads TRBD1 or TRBD2 (6 bases each). Trimming removed 7 bases from V and 2 bases from J, with 12 bases in between. This CDR3 has 14 residues. The germline V gene has CDR1 SNHLY and CDR2 FYNNEI. In DNA form, the CDR3 reads TGTGCCAGCACTCCAGGGGAGGCCTACAATGAGCAGTTCTTC. This gives the protein CASTPGEAYNEQFF.

This clone is a singleton in its sample. The chain carries TRBV30 and TRBJ2-3, with D tentatively TRBD2 (6 bases). CDR3 length equals 15 residues. V shed 0 bases and J shed 3 bases, with 13 bases lying between them. Germline V gives CDR1 GTSNPN, CDR2 SVGIG (reference sequence). The CDR3 sequence: CAWSVSGVVTDTQYF. For the CDR3, the DNA is TGTGCCTGGAGTGTTTCGGGAGTAGTAACAGATACGCAGTATTTT.

V and J are TRBV29-1 and TRBJ2-1; D may match TRBD1 or TRBD2 (6 bases each). The V and J ends lost 5 bases and 8 bases respectively, with 16 bases between them. The V gene's germline CDR1 is SQVTM and CDR2 ANQGSEA. The CDR3 consists of 13 residues. The CDR3 spells CSVCGTRGDEQFF. In nucleotides, the CDR3 is TGCAGCGTTTGCGGGACACGAGGCGATGAGCAGTTCTTC.

This chain connects TRBV6-5 to TRBJ2-7; 9 positions agree with TRBD2. The germline V gene encodes CDR1 MNHEY and CDR2 SVGAGI. Trimming at V came to 0 bases and at J to 7 bases, leaving 7 bases not matched to a gene. The CDR3 loop spans 15 amino acids. This CDR3 is CASSYSLAGPWEQYF. The CDR3 coding sequence is TGTGCCAGCAGTTACTCACTAGCGGGCCCTTGGGAGCAGTACTTC.

The chain employs TRBV29-1 and TRBJ1-4; D possibly corresponds to TRBD1 (5 bases). Germline CDR1 and CDR2: SQVTM and ANQGSEA. The CDR3 runs to 14 residues. Trimming took 6 bases from V and 4 from J, leaving 15 bases between them. CDR3 residues: CSVSWGGDNEKLFF. The CDR3 nucleotides are TGCAGCGTGTCCTGGGGAGGGGATAATGAAAAACTGTTTTTT. Combining the CDR3 with reference TRBV29-1 and TRBJ1-4 gives the whole variable domain SAVISQKPSRDICQRGTSLTIQCQVDSQVTMMFWYRQQPGQSLTLIATANQGSEATYESGFVIDKFPISRPNLTFSTLTVSNMSPEDSSIYLCSVSWGGDNEKLFFGSGTQLSVL.